These 10 T cell receptor beta chains originate from one sample sequenced in a study of shared clonotypes between healthy human individuals. Here immunoSEQ multiplex PCR was the method, and the copy in TCRdb shows in-frame clones only, minus some. The sample includes about 2 million clones, 85% to 95% of them seen just once. The sequenced sample consisted of naive CD4+ T cells sorted from blood. Subset specified: CD45RA+ positively selected. Source of these receptors: a man between 18 and 35 years old in good health.

The chain combines TRBV6-6 with TRBJ1-6, with TRBD1 identical over 11 bases. CDR3 length: 15 residues. V lost 6 bases, J lost 9 bases, and 7 bases stayed unmatched. CDR1 and CDR2 from the germline V gene are MNHNY and SVGAGI (reference sequence). The CDR3 DNA reads TGTGCCAGCAGATCCTCGGACAGGGGGCGTTCACCCCTCCACTTT. This encodes CASRSSDRGRSPLHF.

V gene TRBV9 combines with J gene TRBJ1-3; D gene uncertain. Germline-derived CDR1 and CDR2 are SGDLS and YYNGEE. V lost 0 bases, J lost 4 bases, and 14 bases lay in between. This CDR3 has 16 amino acids. CDR3: CASSVEPPGAGNTIYF. CDR3 in DNA: TGTGCCAGCAGCGTAGAGCCCCCGGGCGCCGGAAACACCATATATTTT. The full variable domain, rest sourced from reference TRBV9 and TRBJ1-3, is DSGVTQTPKHLITATGQRVTLRCSPRSGDLSVYWYQQSLDQGLQFLIQYYNGEERAKGNILERFSAQQFPDLHSELNLSSLELGDSALYFCASSVEPPGAGNTIYFGEGSWLTVV.

The chain employs TRBV27 and TRBJ2-1; 9 bases are shared with TRBD2. The CDR3 covers 15 residues. Germline V gene sequence: CDR1 MNHEY, CDR2 SMNVEV (reference sequence). With 2 bases clipped from V and 7 bases from J, the junction kept 6 bases outside the gene matches. This CDR3 is CASSLTASGTNEQFF. The CDR3 bases are TGTGCCAGCAGTTTAACAGCTAGCGGGACGAATGAGCAGTTCTTC.

This clone was observed a single time. The genes are TRBV9 and TRBJ2-3, with unresolved D. The CDR3 spans 16 residues. Germline V lookup: CDR1 SGDLS, CDR2 YYNGEE. The V and J ends lost 0 bases and 0 bases respectively, with 11 bases between them. CDR3 residues: CASSVERFRSTDTQYF. For the CDR3, the DNA is TGTGCCAGCAGCGTAGAGAGGTTTAGAAGCACAGATACGCAGTATTTT.

The rearrangement joins TRBV4-1 to TRBJ1-6; D is ambiguous. Germline CDR1 is MGHRA and CDR2 is YSYEKL. V lost 4 bases, J lost 6 bases, and 10 bases lay in between. The CDR3 is made up of 14 amino acids. CDR3 sequence (DNA): TGCGCCAGCAGCCCCGAGACGGCTAATTCACCCCTCCACTTT. Encoded protein: CASSPETANSPLHF.

The rearrangement links TRBV2 to TRBJ1-6, with no clear D. The germline V and J ends were trimmed by 4 bases and 7 bases, with 14 bases remaining between them. The CDR3 spans 15 residues. Germline V gives CDR1 SNHLY, CDR2 FYNNEI. CDR3 sequence reads: CASSAYTGQNSPLHF. Written as DNA, the CDR3 is TGTGCCAGCAGTGCCTATACGGGTCAGAATTCACCCCTCCACTTT.

The rearrangement uses TRBV28 and TRBJ2-7; 8 bases line up with TRBD1. This CDR3 is 14 amino acids long. CDR1 and CDR2 from the germline V gene are MDHEN and SYDVKM. Losses at the gene ends were 7 bases for V and 0 bases for J; bases not matched to a gene: 5. CDR3 sequence (DNA): TGTGCCAGCATCGGGACAGGCCCCTCCTACGAGCAGTACTTC. Its protein is CASIGTGPSYEQYF.

V usage is TRBV5-4 and J usage is TRBJ2-7; 7 bases map to TRBD2. The CDR3 has 15 residues. The V gene's germline CDR1 is SGHNT and CDR2 YYREEE (reference sequence). After removal of 4 bases from V and 2 bases from J, the junction contained 9 bases not matched to a gene. CDR3 protein: CASSPQASGAYEQYF. The CDR3 coding sequence is TGTGCCAGCAGCCCCCAGGCTAGCGGAGCCTACGAGCAGTACTTC.

V usage is TRBV14 and J usage is TRBJ2-7; D gene uncertain. Germline V lookup: CDR1 SGHDN, CDR2 FVKESK. V lost 5 bases to trimming and J lost 2 bases, with 19 bases between them. The CDR3 consists of 16 residues. CDR3 in amino acids: CASSSWPLEPPYEQYF. The CDR3 DNA sequence: TGTGCCAGCAGCTCGTGGCCTCTAGAGCCACCCTACGAGCAGTACTTC.

This clone was found once. The chain recombines TRBV7-9 with TRBJ1-2; possible D gene TRBD1, 6 bases. Deletions cut 3 bases from V and 4 bases from J, with 12 bases between. This CDR3 spans 14 amino acids. Per germline, CDR1 SEHNR and CDR2 FQNEAQ (reference sequence). The CDR3 bases are TGTGCCAGCAGCTTGCAGGGGTCCGGCTATGGCTACACCTTC. Amino acids: CASSLQGSGYGYTF.